The rows below give T cell receptor beta chains drawn from one sample of a study of OX40 agonist ivuxolimab in advanced cancers. Data came from immunoSEQ multiplex PCR; TCRdb stores just in-frame clones and leaves some out. There are some 64,000 clones in the sample; approximately 90% occur only once, and around 20% lies in the top ten. This specimen consisted of CD4+ or CD8+ T cells sorted from blood, obtained in a trial of the OX40 agonist ivuxolimab. The receptors come from an adult with an advanced solid tumor such as melanoma, head and neck, liver or kidney cancer. CDR3s include the opening cysteine and the closing phenylalanine or tryptophan. Each record gives: D gene, V gene, CDR3 protein. D genes are given only for firm matches.

D gene: TRBD2
V gene: TRBV27
CDR3 protein: CASSVWTRRYNEQFF

D gene: .
V gene: TRBV19
CDR3 protein: CASSIDKGGAEYTGELFF

D gene: TRBD2
V gene: TRBV4-2
CDR3 protein: CASSHGLVGYEQYF

D gene: .
V gene: TRBV7-9
CDR3 protein: CASRHSFGEQFF

D gene: TRBD2
V gene: TRBV4-1
CDR3 protein: CASSQEGFAGENTGELFF

D gene: TRBD1
V gene: TRBV30
CDR3 protein: CAWSIGTGGLDTQYF

D gene: TRBD2
V gene: TRBV19
CDR3 protein: CATRSRDYYNEQFF

D gene: TRBD1
V gene: TRBV5-1
CDR3 protein: CASSFNRGGSTEAFF

D gene: .
V gene: TRBV14
CDR3 protein: CASSQVLGQPQHF

D gene: .
V gene: TRBV27
CDR3 protein: CASARIASTDTQYF

D gene: .
V gene: TRBV6-1
CDR3 protein: CASSEWGAPYEQYF

D gene: .
V gene: TRBV9
CDR3 protein: CASSVGTGWETQYF

D gene: TRBD1
V gene: TRBV9
CDR3 protein: CASSVGWTGGFTEAFF

D gene: TRBD1
V gene: TRBV4-1
CDR3 protein: CASSQLTGDQPQHF

D gene: .
V gene: TRBV21-1
CDR3 protein: CASSKTYRVRNGYTF

D gene: TRBD2
V gene: TRBV27
CDR3 protein: CASSAGLADNEQFF

D gene: TRBD1
V gene: TRBV6-1
CDR3 protein: CASKPGQGQVGPQHF

D gene: TRBD2
V gene: TRBV6-1
CDR3 protein: CASSESLAGMADTQYF

D gene: .
V gene: TRBV6-1
CDR3 protein: CASSEFGITEAFF

D gene: .
V gene: TRBV2
CDR3 protein: CASVNYNEQFF

D gene: .
V gene: TRBV29-1
CDR3 protein: CSVGTWGSSGYTF

D gene: .
V gene: TRBV11-1
CDR3 protein: CASSLAGAPYEQYF

D gene: .
V gene: TRBV6-5
CDR3 protein: CASSYFYTGEQFF

D gene: .
V gene: TRBV7-6
CDR3 protein: CASSRTRSDTQYF

D gene: .
V gene: TRBV28
CDR3 protein: CASSLFPGSYNSPLHF

D gene: .
V gene: TRBV19
CDR3 protein: CASKEFGTVNQPQHF

D gene: .
V gene: TRBV30
CDR3 protein: CAWSEQNTEAFF

D gene: .
V gene: TRBV5-4
CDR3 protein: CASSASTDTQYF

D gene: .
V gene: TRBV7-9
CDR3 protein: CASRYEKIDTQYF

D gene: .
V gene: TRBV2
CDR3 protein: CASQPNGGNGYTF